This TCR beta chain was retrieved from a study of cytomegalovirus exposure and HLA in healthy donors. Study overall: A prior analysis found some 110 million unique TCR beta sequences from 150 million to 200 million T cells.

Study observations and caveats: A further, later analysis showed that HLA-associated TCR beta chains (compared with equally common others) were more clonally expanded. Researchers reported in a later analysis that a missense DCLRE1C variant was tied to TCR beta V- and J-gene trimming.

The PCR had 60 Vbeta and 13 Jbeta primers. Measured with immunoSEQ multiplex PCR; TCRdb has only the in-frame clones, and not every one. The repertoire holds around 98,000 clones, with 79% as singletons. This clone was picked up one time. Its antigen remains unknown. This receptor was identified in a woman in her thirties or forties in good health and CMV-seronegative. Sample: PBMCs.

DNA for the CDR3: TGTGCCAGCAGTTACTCCGGGGGGGTAGCTTTCTTT. As protein: CASSYSGGVAFF. The chain joins TRBV6-6 to TRBJ1-1; D possibly corresponds to TRBD1 (5 bases). The V and J ends lost 0 bases and 10 bases respectively, with 9 bases between them. Germline V CDR1 and CDR2: MNHNY, SVGAGI (reference sequence). The CDR3 loop spans 12 amino acids.